The 20 T cell receptor beta chains reported below all come from one sample, sequenced in a study of OX40 agonist ivuxolimab in advanced cancers. Only in-frame clones appear in the TCRdb table, and some are missing; sequencing was by immunoSEQ multiplex PCR. Here the sample spans around 14,000 clones, 60% to 80% being singletons. The specimen comprised CD4+ or CD8+ T cells sorted from blood, sampled in a trial of the OX40 agonist ivuxolimab. The receptors here all came from an adult with an advanced solid tumor such as melanoma, head and neck, liver or kidney cancer.

About this clone: This may be a read error, as it is one base from a much larger clone. This sequence joins TRBV11-2 and TRBJ2-7; a weak D match, TRBD2 (5 bases). Per germline, CDR1 SGHAT and CDR2 FQNNGV. V was shortened by 5 bases and J by 3 bases, with 14 bases between the two germline ends. The CDR3 spans 14 residues. The CDR3 sequence is CASSHTEGYYEQYF. The CDR3 DNA reads as TGTGCCAGCAGCCACACAGAGGGCTACTACGAGCAGTACTTC.

V gene TRBV4-1 combines with J gene TRBJ2-7; 8 nucleotides align to TRBD2. Unmatched junction bases numbered 8, after V lost 1 base and J lost 0 bases. CDR1 and CDR2 from the germline V gene are MGHRA and YSYEKL. This CDR3 is built from 17 residues. The CDR3 nucleotides are TGCGCCAGCAGCCAAGGAGGGACTAGTCTCTTCTCCTACGAGCAGTACTTC. Amino acids: CASSQGGTSLFSYEQYF.

In this sample, this clone turned up once. The chain combines TRBV2 with TRBJ2-1, with D perhaps TRBD2 (5 bases). The germline V gene has CDR1 SNHLY and CDR2 FYNNEI. V lost 7 bases, J lost 9 bases, and 10 bases lay in between. CDR3 length: 11 amino acids. CDR3 amino acids: CASTSSFEQFF. The CDR3 DNA sequence: TGTGCCAGCACCTCTAGCTTTGAGCAGTTCTTC.

The J gene is TRBJ2-7, the V gene TRBV11-1; D not certain. This CDR3 contains 13 residues. Germline CDR1 reads SGHAT; CDR2 reads FQDESV (reference sequence). V lost 3 bases and J 3 bases, leaving 9 bases between the germline ends. DNA of the CDR3: TGTGCCAGCAGCTTTGGTACATACTACGAGCAGTACTTC. It specifies CASSFGTYYEQYF.

The chain is built from TRBV7-9 and TRBJ2-1, with D unclear. The CDR3 length is 13 residues. CDR1 and CDR2 (germline): SEHNR, FQNEAQ (reference sequence). Between the trimmed V and J ends, which lost 2 bases and 11 bases, there was a span of 13 bases. CDR3 loop: CASSLYPAEKQFF. In DNA, the CDR3 is TGTGCCAGCAGCTTATATCCAGCAGAGAAGCAGTTCTTC.

The V and J genes are TRBV2 and TRBJ2-1, with D unresolved. The germline V and J ends were trimmed by 3 bases and 1 base, with 10 bases remaining between them. Germline CDR1 SNHLY, CDR2 FYNNEI. The length of the CDR3 is 15 residues. As DNA, the CDR3 is TGTGCCAGCAGTGATAGGCGTACTTCCTACAATGAGCAGTTCTTC. Protein: CASSDRRTSYNEQFF.

The chain is built from TRBV10-1 and TRBJ2-2; weak D call: TRBD2 (6 bases). Germline V gene lookup returns CDR1 WNHNN and CDR2 SYGVQD (reference sequence). V lost 3 bases and J 6 bases, leaving 17 bases between the germline ends. CDR3 length equals 16 residues. For the CDR3, the DNA is TGCGCCAGCAGTGAAGGGCGACTAGAAGGGGCCGGGGAGCTGTTTTTT. Its translation: CASSEGRLEGAGELFF.

The chain carries TRBV28 and TRBJ2-4; TRBD1 matches at 7 bases. Losses at the gene ends were 2 bases for V and 0 bases for J; bases not matched to a gene: 13. Germline assignment: CDR1 MDHEN and CDR2 SYDVKM. This CDR3 has 19 amino acids. The CDR3 nucleotides read TGTGCCAGCAGTTTAATTGGGACAGCCGTCCGGGAAGCCAAAAACATTCAGTACTTC. Its protein is CASSLIGTAVREAKNIQYF.

The rearrangement uses TRBV27 and TRBJ2-7; 14 positions match TRBD2. The V gene end was trimmed by 4 bases and the J gene end by 4 bases; junction bases not matched to a gene: 6. Germline V gives CDR1 MNHEY, CDR2 SMNVEV (reference sequence). There are 16 residues in the CDR3. CDR3 sequence (DNA): TGTGCCAGCAGTTCCCCGGGACTAGCGGGAGTTTACGAGCAGTACTTC. This translates into CASSSPGLAGVYEQYF.

The chain couples TRBV7-2 to TRBJ1-1; D not resolved. CDR1 SGHTA and CDR2 FQGNSA come from the germline V gene. V was trimmed by 2 bases and J by 0 bases, leaving 10 bases between them. The CDR3 length is 15 residues. CDR3 amino acids: CASSLMNSLNTEAFF. As DNA, the CDR3 is TGTGCCAGCAGCTTAATGAACAGCCTGAACACTGAAGCTTTCTTT.

The chain couples TRBV5-1 to TRBJ1-1; D might be TRBD1 (6 bases). The CDR3 totals 14 residues. V dropped 5 bases and J dropped 6 bases, with 17 bases sitting between them. CDR1 and CDR2 (germline): SGHRS, YFSETQ. CDR3 residues: CASRDETGMAEAFF. In DNA form, the CDR3 reads TGCGCCAGCAGAGACGAAACAGGGATGGCTGAAGCTTTCTTT.

This clone was counted many times. The chain employs TRBV10-2 and TRBJ1-1; a possible D gene is TRBD1 (5 bases). This CDR3 comprises 17 residues. V lost 4 bases and J 1 base, leaving 19 bases between the germline ends. Germline V gives CDR1 WSHSY, CDR2 SAAADI. The CDR3 reads CASSGYGTQFSNTEAFF. The CDR3 DNA reads as TGCGCCAGCAGTGGATACGGGACCCAGTTTTCGAACACTGAAGCTTTCTTT.

The gene calls are TRBV27 and TRBJ2-1, with 7 bases that match TRBD1. Germline assignment: CDR1 MNHEY and CDR2 SMNVEV (reference sequence). With 9 bases clipped from V and 8 bases from J, the junction kept 10 bases outside the gene matches. The CDR3 is 13 amino acids. CDR3 loop: CASGPTQGDEQFF. The CDR3 DNA reads as TGTGCCAGTGGCCCAACGCAGGGGGATGAGCAGTTCTTC.

The J gene is TRBJ1-4, the V gene TRBV9, with 7 positions matching TRBD1. The CDR3 consists of 15 residues. With V trimmed by 1 base and J by 7 bases, 7 bases remained unmatched. CDR1 is SGDLS and CDR2 is YYNGEE in the germline V gene. This CDR3 is CASSVQAGGSEKLFF. The CDR3 bases are TGTGCCAGCAGCGTACAGGCAGGGGGTAGTGAAAAACTGTTTTTT.

This clone was observed a single time. V is TRBV28 and J is TRBJ2-2; D could derive from TRBD1 or TRBD2 (5 bases each). Germline-derived CDR1 and CDR2 are MDHEN and SYDVKM. V was trimmed by 4 bases and J by 6 bases, leaving 18 bases between them. The CDR3 consists of 16 residues. CDR3 in DNA: TGTGCCAGCAGTTCGCCGATAAGGGGCGGGTCCGGGGAGCTGTTTTTT. It is translated as CASSSPIRGGSGELFF.

The chain joins TRBV6-7 to TRBJ2-1; possibly TRBD2 for D (6 bases). TRBV6-7 is annotated as an ORF whose role is uncertain. Trimming stripped 0 bases from V and 5 bases from J, with 14 bases between. The CDR3 extends over 16 amino acids. For the CDR3, the DNA is TGTGCCAGCAGTTACTCCTCCGGAGGAGGGAACAATGAGCAGTTCTTC. Amino acids: CASSYSSGGGNNEQFF.

The chain combines TRBV7-8 with TRBJ2-1, with D possibly being TRBD1 or TRBD2 (5 bases each). Germline V CDR1 and CDR2: SGHVS, FQNEAQ. The CDR3 sequence is 15 residues long. Trimming cost V 1 base and J 0 bases, with 7 bases left between them. The CDR3 reads CASSLEGSSYNEQFF. As DNA, the CDR3 is TGTGCCAGCAGCTTAGAGGGGAGCTCCTACAATGAGCAGTTCTTC.

The chain links TRBV21-1 to TRBJ2-5; the listed D gene, TRBD2, was not tested against the DNA. TRBV21-1 is noted as a pseudogene. The CDR3 runs to 16 residues. As DNA, the CDR3 is TGTGCCAGCAGCAAAAGGGTCCCGTGGACGGGGGAGACCCAGTACTTC. Protein product: CASSKRVPWTGETQYF.

The rearrangement links TRBV11-1 to TRBJ2-3, with 9 bases lining up with TRBD2. Germline values: CDR1 SGHAT, CDR2 FQDESV (reference sequence). There are 17 residues in the CDR3. Trimming at V came to 2 bases and at J to 5 bases, leaving 11 bases not matched to a gene. CDR3 amino acids: CASSLSRGPAGGDTQYF. The CDR3 bases are TGTGCCAGCAGCTTATCCCGTGGGCCAGCGGGGGGAGATACGCAGTATTTT. The full variable domain, rest sourced from reference TRBV11-1 and TRBJ2-3, is EAEVAQSPRYKITEKSQAVAFWCDPISGHATLYWYRQILGQGPELLVQFQDESVVDDSQLPKDRFSAERLKGVDSTLKIQPAELGDSAMYLCASSLSRGPAGGDTQYFGPGTRLTVL.

The V and J genes are TRBV5-6 and TRBJ1-1, with D possibly TRBD1 on 6 matching bases. V was cut by 3 bases and J by 1 base, with 10 bases left in between. Germline CDR1 SGHDT, CDR2 YYEEEE. The CDR3 has 14 amino acids. CDR3 region: CASSYGGQNTEAFF. CDR3 DNA sequence: TGTGCCAGCAGCTACGGGGGCCAGAACACTGAAGCTTTCTTT.